Listed below are T cell receptor beta chains from one sample, sequenced in a study of blood T cell repertoires in COVID-19. This table comes from immunoSEQ multiplex PCR, and its TCRdb copy is limited to in-frame clones, with some not included. In the table there are tens of thousands of clones, roughly 86% of which are singletons. The sample taken for sequencing was peripheral blood. The receptors stem from a middle-aged man with active or convalescent COVID-19. Each CDR3 is given with its conserved first and last residue. A D gene is named only where the DNA matches it firmly. Not every row has a clone size; where given, it reads once, few, many or a size class.

j_call d_call v_call clone_size cdr3_nt cdr3_aa
TRBJ2-3 TRBD1 TRBV7-7 - TGTGCCAGCAGCACTACAGGGGCAGATACGCAGTATTTT CASSTTGADTQYF
TRBJ1-6 TRBD1 TRBV7-8 - TGTGCCAGCAGCTTAGCGGATTGGACAGGTCTGGGTTCACCCCTCCACTTT CASSLADWTGLGSPLHF
TRBJ1-5 TRBD1 TRBV6-5 - TGTGCCAGCAGTATGACAGGGCCCAGCAATCAGCCCCAGCATTTT CASSMTGPSNQPQHF
TRBJ2-2 - TRBV3-1/TRBV3-2 - TGTGCCAGCAGCCAAGATGGCCCCGGGGAGCTGTTTTTT CASSQDGPGELFF
TRBJ1-2 - TRBV24-1 - TGTGCCACCAGTGATTTAGTCAGGGACTATGGCTACACCTTC CATSDLVRDYGYTF
TRBJ2-1 TRBD2 TRBV2 - TGTGCCAGCAGGAACGGGGGGGTCAATGAGCAGTTCTTC CASRNGGVNEQFF
TRBJ1-6 - TRBV28 - TGTGCCAGCAGTTTATTTGCGGGGAGCTCCTATAATTCACCCCTCCACTTT CASSLFAGSSYNSPLHF
TRBJ2-1 TRBD2 TRBV15 - TGTGCCACCAGCAGAGTAGCGACTAGCGGGGGGGCCAATGAGCAGTTCTTC CATSRVATSGGANEQFF
TRBJ1-5 - TRBV12-2 few TGTGCAAGTCGCCTTTCTACCGGGACAGGGGGCTGGAATCAGCCCCAGCATTTT CASRLSTGTGGWNQPQHF
TRBJ2-1 TRBD2 TRBV24-1 - TGTGCCACCAGTGATTGGACTAGCGGATACAATGAGCAGTTCTTC CATSDWTSGYNEQFF
TRBJ2-5 - TRBV30 - TGTGCCTGGGCCATACAGGGTCACCAAGAGACCCAGTACTTC CAWAIQGHQETQYF
TRBJ1-5 - TRBV24-1 - TGTGCCCCCTGGTTCGGGGGGGACAATCAGCCCCAGCATTTT CAPWFGGDNQPQHF
TRBJ1-2 TRBD1 TRBV9 - TGTGCCAGCAGCTCAGGGGGACAGTCCTATGGCTACACCTTC CASSSGGQSYGYTF
TRBJ2-1 - TRBV18 - TGTGCCAGCTCACCCCCCCAACAGGGTGCCTACAATGAGCAGTTCTTC CASSPPQQGAYNEQFF
TRBJ2-3 TRBD2 TRBV7-6 - TGTGCCAGCAGCTCGGGACTAGCGGGGCGCACAGATACGCAGTATTTT CASSSGLAGRTDTQYF
TRBJ2-5 TRBD1 TRBV7-6 few TGTGCCAGCAGCTTATCCCCCAACAGGGGTGAGACCCAGTACTTC CASSLSPNRGETQYF
TRBJ1-2 - TRBV12-3/TRBV12-4 - TGTGCCAGCAGTTTATGGGGGGGGAATGGCTACACCTTC CASSLWGGNGYTF
TRBJ2-2 - TRBV27 - TGTGCCAGCAGTCCAGGACAGTCCTGGGCCGGGGAGCTGTTTTTT CASSPGQSWAGELFF
TRBJ2-1 TRBD2 TRBV6-5 - TGTGCCAGCAGTTACTCTAGCGGGGGGGCCGGCAATGAGCAGTTCTTC CASSYSSGGAGNEQFF
TRBJ2-1 TRBD2 TRBV4-2 few TGTGCCAGCAGCCCCCCCGGGAGCGGGGGGGCCGTTGAGCAGTTCTTC CASSPPGSGGAVEQFF
TRBJ2-5 - TRBV6-5 few TGTGCCAGCAGAGGTATAGCCAGGGTTGAGACCCAGTACTTC CASRGIARVETQYF
TRBJ2-2 - TRBV19 - TGTGCCAGTAGTATACTGCTAACTGGAGGGACCGGGGAGCTGTTTTTT CASSILLTGGTGELFF
TRBJ1-5 TRBD1 TRBV19 - TGTGCCAGCAGTAAATTCGGGACAGATAGCAATCAGCCCCAGCATTTT CASSKFGTDSNQPQHF
TRBJ2-1 - TRBV5-1 - TGCGCCAGCAGCTTGGACGGGGATGAGCAGTTCTTC CASSLDGDEQFF
TRBJ1-2 - TRBV27 - TGTGCCAGCAGTTCAGGGCCAAGCTGGGTTCTTAACTATGGCTACACCTTC CASSSGPSWVLNYGYTF
TRBJ2-1 TRBD2 TRBV3-1/TRBV3-2 - TGTGCCAGCAGCCAAGATATGCGGGGGGGCAATAATGAGCAGTTCTTC CASSQDMRGGNNEQFF
TRBJ2-1 - TRBV7-2 few TGTGCCAGCAGCTTAGGCGGGATTACATACAATGAGCAGTTCTTC CASSLGGITYNEQFF
TRBJ2-5 - TRBV30 - TGTGCCTGGAGGATAACAGGACCTCGGGAGACCCAGTACTTC CAWRITGPRETQYF
TRBJ1-4 TRBD1 TRBV5-1 - TGCGCCAGCAGCACGGACAGGGGTAATGAAAAACTGTTTTTT CASSTDRGNEKLFF
TRBJ2-5 - TRBV6-1 - TGTGCCAGCAGTGAAGGGCTGGGGGCCGGTGGAGAGACCCAGTACTTC CASSEGLGAGGETQYF
TRBJ2-3 TRBD2 TRBV27 - TGTGCCAGCAGGACCGGGGGGGGGCTCACAGATACGCAGTATTTT CASRTGGGLTDTQYF
TRBJ2-7 - TRBV12-3/TRBV12-4 - TGTGCCTCTACTACGGAGGGGTACTACGAGCAGTACTTC CASTTEGYYEQYF
TRBJ2-3 TRBD2 TRBV3-1/TRBV3-2 once TGTGCCAGCAGCCAAGATTTTACGGCTAGCGGGGTGGATACGCAGTATTTT CASSQDFTASGVDTQYF
TRBJ1-2 - TRBV28 - TGTGCCAGCAGCTCCGGTCCGGGGGATTTGGTCTATGGCTACACCTTC CASSSGPGDLVYGYTF
TRBJ1-6 TRBD1 TRBV6-2/TRBV6-3 - TGTGCCAGCAGTTATGACAGGGGTAATTCACCCCTCCACTTT CASSYDRGNSPLHF
TRBJ1-2 - TRBV12-3/TRBV12-4 - TGTGCCAGCAGTCTTAGGGGGTACGGCTACACCTTC CASSLRGYGYTF
TRBJ1-1 - TRBV12-3/TRBV12-4 - TGTGCCAGCAGTTTAGCAGGGAGGACTGAAGCTTTCTTT CASSLAGRTEAFF
TRBJ2-2 - TRBV5-6 - TGTGCCAGCAGTCGGGGGACTCCCAACACCGGGGAGCTGTTTTTT CASSRGTPNTGELFF
TRBJ1-5 - TRBV3-1/TRBV3-2 - TGTGCCAGCAGCCAAGATTCGGGGGACCTGGGCAATCAGCCCCAGCATTTT CASSQDSGDLGNQPQHF
TRBJ2-3 TRBD2 TRBV13 - TGTGCCAGCAGCCCGCGGGGGGCCCCAGATACGCAGTATTTT CASSPRGAPDTQYF
TRBJ2-3 TRBD2 TRBV9 - TGTGCCATCAAACTAGCGGGGGGCCCAGATACGCAGTATTTT CAIKLAGGPDTQYF
TRBJ1-4 - TRBV9 - TGTGCCAGCAGCGAGGGGGAATCAACTAATGAAAAACTGTTTTTT CASSEGESTNEKLFF
TRBJ1-6 TRBD1 TRBV29-1 - TGCAGCGTTGAAGTGGAGGGGGCAAATTCACCCCTCCACTTT CSVEVEGANSPLHF
TRBJ1-4 - TRBV27 - TGTGCCAGCAAATCTGCAACTAATGAAAAACTGTTTTTT CASKSATNEKLFF
TRBJ2-1 TRBD1 TRBV7-6 - TGTGCCAGCAGCTTAGGTGACAGGGGGCTCTCCTACAATGAGCAGTTCTTC CASSLGDRGLSYNEQFF
TRBJ2-4 TRBD1 TRBV4-3 - TGCGCCAGCAGCCAAGCGACAGGGGGCTTCGACATTCAGTACTTC CASSQATGGFDIQYF
TRBJ2-1 - TRBV5-4 once TGTGCCAGCAGCTTGGAAGCGACTAGTCGGTCCAGAGTGGAGCAGTTCTTC CASSLEATSRSRVEQFF
TRBJ1-1 TRBD1 TRBV27 - TGTGCCAGCAGTGGGGGGACAGGTTTAAACACTGAAGCTTTCTTT CASSGGTGLNTEAFF
TRBJ1-3 TRBD1 TRBV7-9 - TGTGCCAGCAGCTTGGGGTACGACAGGGGCGGAAACACCATATATTTT CASSLGYDRGGNTIYF
TRBJ1-6 TRBD1 TRBV7-8 - TGTGCCAGCAGCCCCCGGACAGGGGGCTCCTATAATTCACCCCTCCACTTT CASSPRTGGSYNSPLHF